The text below deals with one T cell receptor beta chain. Then a second PCR, running about 6 to 12 cycles, was carried out with a sample-barcoded 5' primer and a J-beta primer mix. TCRdb used MiXCR to reprocess the 5' RACE reads, holding one entry per CDR3 protein. The profile shows roughly 1.6 million distinct CDR3 sequences, about 31% of them singletons. Germline values: CDR1 DFQATT, CDR2 SNEGSKA (reference sequence). This CDR3 is 13 amino acids long. Trimming at V came to 6 bases and at J to 1 base, leaving 3 bases not matched to a gene. This entry belongs to a study of blood T cells in healthy people across ages.

Source material: blood. This rearrangement joins TRBV20-1 to TRBJ2-1; TRBD1 agrees at 7 bases. The origin of this receptor is a woman aged 25 to 39 in good health. CDR3 protein: CSAKQGSYNEQFF. The CDR3 DNA reads TGCAGTGCCAAACAGGGGTCCTACAATGAGCAGTTCTTC.